The source of this TCR beta chain is a study of blood T cell repertoires in COVID-19 (dated by TCRdb to about 2020). Background for the entire study: Samples covering the acute and convalescent phases of COVID-19 were provided by collaborators in the United States, Italy and Spain. Subjects who had been exposed to COVID-19, were actively infected with it, or had recovered from it provided the deeply sampled blood TCRbeta repertoires that made up the dataset. The repertoires were released in a freely available public database meant as a resource for research on the immune response to SARS-CoV-2. The prospective study material was composed of cDNA or gDNA derived from T cells, B-cell-depleted T cells, or PBMCs. A de-identified subject ID, COVID-19 status, age in years and sex were almost always included in the sample metadata. Where available, HLA class I and class II types were taken from metadata supplied by the sample provider and were not determined by assay-based typing. Samples were obtained from the ongoing ImmuneRACE study (first 160 participants) and from some 1,200 subjects provided by 6 global collaborators. Beyond this particular receptor, the publication reports: Clinical and demographic metadata were provided uncurated, with the amount varying by source and participant.

Notes on this clone: Its antigen target is currently unknown. No much larger clonotype is one base removed from it; base qualities were not supplied.

The immunoSEQ Assay, a bias-controlled multiplex PCR, was used to amplify TCRbeta CDR3 regions from genomic DNA. On the authors' methods: Within the assay, amplification of reference gene primers was used to estimate how many nucleated cells each sample contained. Sequence reads were collapsed and filtered to measure the absolute abundance of every unique TCRbeta CDR3 rearrangement. For each sample, productive Simpson clonality was calculated as the square root of Simpson's diversity index over productive rearrangements. Held by TCRdb, this immuneACCESS table contains in-frame sequences only and omits some clones. Under half of the omission traces to an unresolved V gene where checked; the cause of the rest is unknown. V and J calls and clone size are as listed in that table; D and trimming were resolved from the DNA. The sample has 160,000 or so clones on record, around 89% of them singletons. The top ten clones comprise 2.5% to 3.5% of the sample.

The CDR3 has 15 amino acids, counting the end cysteine and phenylalanine. CDR3 DNA only is kept here, 45 bases in frame from base 1. Per the germline V gene, MRHNA is the CDR1 and SNTAGT is the CDR2. Trimmed from V: 3 bases; trimmed from J: 7 bases; junction bases lacking a gene match: 8. Collaborating institutions collected whole blood in K2EDTA tubes following their own protocols. For TCRbeta analysis, collaborators shipped samples in one of three forms: frozen whole blood, isolated PBMCs, or DNA extracted from either of those sample types. This sequence originates from a man in his sixties with acute or convalescent COVID-19. The chain was built from TRBV6-4 and TRBJ1-2; 10 middle bases align to TRBD1. Sequences were obtained from peripheral blood. The nucleotide sequence reads as follows: TGTGCCAGCAGTGAAGGCGGGACAGGGGCGGTTGGCTACACCTTC. It codes for CASSEGGTGAVGYTF.